A selection of T cell receptor beta chains follows, all from one sample in a study of blood T cell repertoires in COVID-19. Using immunoSEQ multiplex PCR, the repertoire was profiled, and TCRdb retains in-frame clones only, with some absent. Of a few hundred thousand clones in the sample, approximately 80% were seen once. Material for sequencing was PBMCs or T cells enriched from blood (not recorded which). Receptors were obtained from a man aged 35-49 years who had recovered from COVID-19. Both conserved end residues are part of each CDR3. A D gene is named only where the DNA matches it firmly. A row's size may be missing; if present it is once, few, many or a size class.

J gene: TRBJ1-3
V gene: TRBV29-1
clone size: .
D gene: .
CDR3 DNA: TGCAGCGCTGTGGACAGAAAGACTGGAAACACCATATATTTT
CDR3 protein: CSAVDRKTGNTIYF

J gene: TRBJ2-1
V gene: TRBV7-9
clone size: .
D gene: .
CDR3 DNA: TGTGCCAGCAGCTTCCTCTCAATGGGGCCTTCCTACAATGAGCAGTTCTTC
CDR3 protein: CASSFLSMGPSYNEQFF

J gene: TRBJ1-2
V gene: TRBV2
clone size: .
D gene: .
CDR3 DNA: TGTGCCAGCAAAGGCGCTCGGGTTGGCTACACCTTC
CDR3 protein: CASKGARVGYTF

J gene: TRBJ1-1
V gene: TRBV7-3
clone size: .
D gene: .
CDR3 DNA: TGTGCCAGCCGTTTATCGGGTAACACTGAAGCTTTCTTT
CDR3 protein: CASRLSGNTEAFF

J gene: TRBJ1-1
V gene: TRBV15
clone size: .
D gene: TRBD1
CDR3 DNA: TGTGCCACCAGCAGAGCCAGGGGGACTGAAGCTTTCTTT
CDR3 protein: CATSRARGTEAFF

J gene: TRBJ2-7
V gene: TRBV6-6
clone size: .
D gene: .
CDR3 DNA: TGTGCCAGCAGTTACTCCAACAGTTACGAGCAGTACTTC
CDR3 protein: CASSYSNSYEQYF

J gene: TRBJ2-1
V gene: TRBV24-1
clone size: once
D gene: TRBD2
CDR3 DNA: TGTGCCACCAGTGATTCGGGACTAGCGGGAGGAAAGAACGTCGATGAGCAGTTCTTC
CDR3 protein: CATSDSGLAGGKNVDEQFF

J gene: TRBJ1-5
V gene: TRBV30
clone size: .
D gene: .
CDR3 DNA: TGTGCCTGGAGCCCCACAGGGATAGGACAGCCCCAGCATTTT
CDR3 protein: CAWSPTGIGQPQHF

J gene: TRBJ1-2
V gene: TRBV30
clone size: .
D gene: TRBD1
CDR3 DNA: TGTGCCTGGAATATACAGGGGGCGGCTGGCTACACCTTC
CDR3 protein: CAWNIQGAAGYTF

J gene: TRBJ2-3
V gene: TRBV10-1
clone size: .
D gene: .
CDR3 DNA: TGCGCCAGCAGTGACTCTAGCGAAGGAGATACGCAGTATTTT
CDR3 protein: CASSDSSEGDTQYF

J gene: TRBJ1-3
V gene: TRBV9
clone size: .
D gene: .
CDR3 DNA: TGTGCCAGCAGCGTAGATAGAATCTCTGGAAACACCATATATTTT
CDR3 protein: CASSVDRISGNTIYF

J gene: TRBJ1-6
V gene: TRBV5-6
clone size: .
D gene: .
CDR3 DNA: TGTGCCAGCAGCTTGCAGGGTGGGCCCCCTAATTCACCCCTCCACTTT
CDR3 protein: CASSLQGGPPNSPLHF

J gene: TRBJ2-3
V gene: TRBV9
clone size: .
D gene: .
CDR3 DNA: TGTGCCAGCAGCTTCCTCAGGGAAGTGGTAGATACGCAGTATTTT
CDR3 protein: CASSFLREVVDTQYF

J gene: TRBJ1-6
V gene: TRBV18
clone size: .
D gene: .
CDR3 DNA: TGTGCCAGCTCACCATTAGGGGCTGGAGATAATTCACCCCTCCACTTT
CDR3 protein: CASSPLGAGDNSPLHF

J gene: TRBJ1-1
V gene: TRBV25-1
clone size: .
D gene: TRBD1
CDR3 DNA: TGTGCCAGCAGTGCCGGGACCGACCTGGGCTGGGACAGGGGGGAAGCTTTCTTT
CDR3 protein: CASSAGTDLGWDRGEAFF

J gene: TRBJ2-1
V gene: TRBV5-4
clone size: once
D gene: TRBD2
CDR3 DNA: TGTGCCAGCAGGCATAAAGCGGGGGGGCCAAACAATGAGCAGTTCTTC
CDR3 protein: CASRHKAGGPNNEQFF

J gene: TRBJ2-1
V gene: TRBV24-1
clone size: .
D gene: TRBD2
CDR3 DNA: TGTGCCACCAGTGACTCCAGCGGGGGCCTTTACAATGAGCAGTTCTTC
CDR3 protein: CATSDSSGGLYNEQFF

J gene: TRBJ1-2
V gene: TRBV6-2/TRBV6-3
clone size: .
D gene: .
CDR3 DNA: TGTGCCAGCAGTTACCGGGGGGCCGCTAACTATGGCTACACCTTC
CDR3 protein: CASSYRGAANYGYTF

J gene: TRBJ1-2
V gene: TRBV3-1/TRBV3-2
clone size: .
D gene: .
CDR3 DNA: TGTGCCAGCAGCCAAAAAGGAGGACGCTACTATGGCTACACCTTC
CDR3 protein: CASSQKGGRYYGYTF

J gene: TRBJ2-1
V gene: TRBV7-9
clone size: .
D gene: .
CDR3 DNA: TGTGCCAGCAGCGTTACAGGGTACTCCTACAATGAGCAGTTCTTC
CDR3 protein: CASSVTGYSYNEQFF

J gene: TRBJ2-6
V gene: TRBV3-1/TRBV3-2
clone size: once
D gene: TRBD1
CDR3 DNA: TGTGCCAGCAGCCAAGAACACATTACGGGACAGGGCGTTTGGGGGGCCAACGTCCTGACTTTC
CDR3 protein: CASSQEHITGQGVWGANVLTF

J gene: TRBJ2-2
V gene: TRBV7-7
clone size: .
D gene: TRBD2
CDR3 DNA: TGTGCCAGCAGCTGGACTAGCGGGAGCACCGGGGAGCTGTTTTTT
CDR3 protein: CASSWTSGSTGELFF

J gene: TRBJ2-3
V gene: TRBV7-2
clone size: .
D gene: .
CDR3 DNA: TGTGCCAGCAGCCTAGGGACTTTGAGGACCGATACGCAGTATTTT
CDR3 protein: CASSLGTLRTDTQYF

J gene: TRBJ2-5
V gene: TRBV11-2
clone size: .
D gene: TRBD1
CDR3 DNA: TGTGCCAGCAGCCTTACCAGGACAGGGGGACAAGAGACCCAGTACTTC
CDR3 protein: CASSLTRTGGQETQYF

J gene: TRBJ2-2
V gene: TRBV6-5
clone size: once
D gene: TRBD1
CDR3 DNA: TGTGCCAGCAAGAGGGACAGGGTCACCGGGGAGCTGTTTTTT
CDR3 protein: CASKRDRVTGELFF

J gene: TRBJ1-2
V gene: TRBV2
clone size: .
D gene: .
CDR3 DNA: TGTGCCAGCACAGACTCTAACTATGGCTACACCTTC
CDR3 protein: CASTDSNYGYTF

J gene: TRBJ1-3
V gene: TRBV7-9
clone size: few
D gene: .
CDR3 DNA: TGTGCCAGCAGCTCTAACAGGGCCTCCTCTGGAAACACCATATATTTT
CDR3 protein: CASSSNRASSGNTIYF

J gene: TRBJ2-1
V gene: TRBV27
clone size: .
D gene: .
CDR3 DNA: TGTGCCAGCAGGTCACCCCAGCGCACCTCCTACAATGAGCAGTTCTTC
CDR3 protein: CASRSPQRTSYNEQFF